One sample yielded the 18 T cell receptor beta chains listed below, sequenced in a study of T cell clonality in common variable immunodeficiency. Measured with immunoSEQ multiplex PCR; TCRdb has only the in-frame clones, and not every one. The sample is made up of 35,000 to 45,000 clones, none counted only once. Specimen: peripheral blood mononuclear cells. All receptors come from a person aged 18 to 70 in good health.

Ten or more counts support this clone. With the read ending 3 residues before the CDR3 end, the germline J gene is used to fill in that end. The chain recombines TRBV6-1 with TRBJ1-1, with TRBD1 matching 8 bases. This CDR3 is built from 14 residues. Germline lookup yields CDR1 MNHNS and CDR2 SASEGT. Trimming cost V 4 bases and J 0 bases; bases outside gene matches: 1. The CDR3 spells CASSADRVNTEAFF. CDR3 DNA, as far as it was read: TGTGCCAGCAGTGCGGACAGGGTGAACACTGAA.

This clone was seen many times. The read ends 3 residues shy of where the CDR3 ends; the end is completed using the germline J gene. This rearrangement joins TRBV4-2 to TRBJ2-7; TRBD1 matches 8 bases. V shed 4 bases, J shed 6 bases, and the junction held 17 bases outside the gene matches. CDR3 length: 17 residues. Germline CDR1 and CDR2: LGHNA and YNFKEQ. The CDR3 region is CASSPDLGQGTRAEQYF. The covered CDR3 bases are TGTGCCAGCAGCCCGGATCTCGGACAGGGTACGAGGGCCGAG.

This clone has only a few counts. The read falls 3 residues short of the CDR3 end, and the missing part is taken from the germline J gene. The rearrangement links TRBV7-3 to TRBJ1-2, with D possibly being TRBD1 (5 bases). The germline gives CDR1 SGHTA, CDR2 FQGTGA. The CDR3 consists of 14 residues. CDR3 protein: CASSLITGPHDYTF. CDR3 DNA, as far as it was read: TGTGCCAGCAGCTTAATTACAGGTCCCCATGAC. The full variable domain, completed using reference TRBV7-3 and TRBJ1-2, is GAGVSQTPSNKVTEKGKYVELRCDPISGHTALYWYRQSLGQGPEFLIYFQGTGAADDSGLPNDRFFAVRPEGSVSTLKIQRTERGDSAVYLCASSLITGPHDYTFGSGTRLTVV.

This clone was recorded a few times. Just one base apart from a much larger clone, this may be a read error. The read terminates 3 residues ahead of where the CDR3 ends, so the germline J gene completes it. The chain joins TRBV7-9 to TRBJ2-3; TRBD1 aligns across 8 bases. CDR1 and CDR2 from the germline V gene are SEHNR and FQNEAQ (reference sequence). CDR3 length: 13 amino acids. The CDR3 loop is CASTTGANQPQYF. The CDR3 bases that were read are TGTGCCAGCACGACAGGGGCAAATCAGCCG. The whole variable domain, remainder taken from reference TRBV7-9 and TRBJ2-3, is DTGVSQNPRHKITKRGQNVTFRCDPISEHNRLYWYRQTLGQGPEFLTYFQNEAQLEKSRLLSDRFSAERPKGSFSTLEIQRTEQGDSAMYLCASTTGANQPQYFGPGTRLTVL.

This clone was picked up many times. The missing CDR3 end, 3 residues past where the read stops, is filled in from the germline J gene. This sequence joins TRBV30 and TRBJ2-7; D is perhaps TRBD2 (7 bases). V was clipped by 3 bases and J by 3 bases, with 12 bases between them. The germline V gene encodes CDR1 GTSNPN and CDR2 SVGIG (reference sequence). The CDR3 has 13 amino acids. CDR3 DNA, as far as it was read: TGTGCCTGGAGCTCGGGGGGCTTCTACGAG. Amino acid sequence: CAWSSGGFYE. The entire CDR3 is CAWSSGGFYEQYF.

A note on this clone: The CDR3 end is not reached by the read, which stops 3 residues before it; the germline J gene fills it in. The chain uses TRBV7-9 and TRBJ1-4; D is perhaps TRBD1 (5 bases). CDR1 is SEHNR, CDR2 FQNEAQ, per germline (reference sequence). V was clipped by 5 bases and J by 8 bases, with 15 bases between them. The CDR3 contains 14 residues. The covered CDR3 bases are TGTGCCAGCAGCCTCAGGGAGCCGGGCGAAAAA. It specifies CASSLREPGEK. The full CDR3 sequence reads CASSLREPGEKLFF.

In its sample, this clone was seen many times. With the read ending 3 residues before the CDR3 end, the germline J gene is used to fill in that end. The chain recombines TRBV7-9 with TRBJ1-2; tentative D call: TRBD1 (6 bases). V lost 5 bases and J lost 4, with 17 bases in between. CDR3 size: 15 residues. Per germline, CDR1 SEHNR and CDR2 FQNEAQ (reference sequence). This CDR3 reads CASSTSGGQVYGYTF. The part of the CDR3 DNA that was read is TGTGCCAGCAGCACCTCGGGGGGGCAGGTCTATGGC.

This clone turned up a few times. The read finishes 3 residues shy of the CDR3 end, and the germline J gene is used to complete it. V and J are TRBV7-8 and TRBJ2-2, with 7 bases fitting TRBD1. Unmatched junction bases numbered 6, after V lost 5 bases and J lost 3 bases. The CDR3 covers 15 residues. CDR1 SGHVS and CDR2 FQNEAQ come from the germline V gene. The sequenced part of the CDR3 DNA is TGTGCCAGCAGCACCAGACAGGGAGACACCGGGGAG. This sequence encodes CASSTRQGDTGE. The whole CDR3 reads CASSTRQGDTGELFF.

This clone has ten or more counts. The read comes to an end 3 residues before the CDR3 does, leaving the germline J gene to fill in the end. V usage is TRBV20-1 and J usage is TRBJ2-1; D not resolved. The ends were cut back, 3 bases at V and 9 bases at J, with 6 bases in the middle. CDR3 length: 10 amino acids. Germline V lookup: CDR1 DFQATT, CDR2 SNEGSKA (reference sequence). CDR3 DNA (partial): TGCAGTGCTAGGACTGGTGAG. This sequence encodes CSARTGE. The complete CDR3 reads CSARTGEQFF.

This clone was picked up many times. The read halts 3 residues ahead of the CDR3 end, with the missing end drawn from the germline J gene. The rearrangement links TRBV30 to TRBJ1-1, with D possibly matching TRBD1 (5 bases). V gave up 1 base and J gave up 2 bases, with 8 bases separating them. The CDR3 is made up of 13 amino acids. Germline V gene sequence: CDR1 GTSNPN, CDR2 SVGIG (reference sequence). The chain's CDR3 is CAWSEQGNTEAFF. Incomplete CDR3 DNA: TGTGCCTGGAGTGAGCAGGGCAACACTGAA.

In its sample, this clone was seen many times. Read data end 3 residues before the CDR3 end; the end is taken from the germline J gene. The chain recombines TRBV5-1 with TRBJ2-2, with 8 bases that match TRBD2. The CDR3 is made up of 18 amino acids. Germline V gives CDR1 SGHRS, CDR2 YFSETQ. The CDR3 here is CASSTGGTAAATNEKLFF. The part of the CDR3 DNA that was read is TGCGCCAGCAGCACGGGGGGGACCGCAGCCGCAACTAATGAAAAG.

This clone was seen a handful of times. The read ends 3 residues before the CDR3 terminus; that terminus is restored from the germline J gene. Other DNA sequences of this sample code for an identical CDR3. The rearrangement links TRBV19 to TRBJ1-2; 7 bases align to TRBD1. In germline, CDR1 is LNHDA, CDR2 SQIVND (reference sequence). Unmatched junction bases numbered 0, after V lost 0 bases and J lost 2 bases. The CDR3 runs to 14 residues. CDR3 residues: CASSIETGNYGYTF. The DNA read from the CDR3 is TGTGCCAGTAGTATAGAGACAGGGAACTATGGC.

The table lists this clone with many counts. The read falls 3 residues short of the CDR3 end, and the missing part is taken from the germline J gene. J is TRBJ1-2 and V is TRBV28; the D is unclear. The CDR3 extends over 16 amino acids. Germline V lookup: CDR1 MDHEN, CDR2 SYDVKM. The V and J ends lost 1 base and 0 bases respectively, with 12 bases between them. CDR3: CASSLSAGYSNYGYTF. The part of the CDR3 DNA that was read is TGTGCCAGCAGTTTATCTGCAGGTTATTCTAACTATGGC.

This clone was recorded many times. With the read ending 3 residues before the CDR3 end, the germline J gene is used to fill in that end. The V call is TRBV6-1, the J call TRBJ1-1, with TRBD1 matching over 8 bases. Trimming cost V 2 bases and J 4 bases; bases outside gene matches: 9. CDR1 is MNHNS and CDR2 is SASEGT in the germline V gene. This CDR3 contains 16 residues. The CDR3 bases that were read are TGTGCCAGCAGTGAATTAACTGTACAGGGGGGCACTGAA. It translates to CASSELTVQGGTE. Given in full, the CDR3 is CASSELTVQGGTEAFF.

This clone was seen repeatedly, ten times or more. Read data end 3 residues before the CDR3 end; the end is taken from the germline J gene. V usage is TRBV20-1 and J usage is TRBJ2-7, with D perhaps TRBD2 (6 bases). Germline CDR1 is DFQATT and CDR2 is SNEGSKA (reference sequence). V was shortened by 0 bases and J by 4 bases, with 10 bases between the two germline ends. The CDR3 consists of 13 residues. Incomplete CDR3 DNA: TGCAGTGCTAGAGAGCCGGGGGAGTACGAG. It encodes CSAREPGEYE. The CDR3 as a whole reads CSAREPGEYEQYF.

This clone was counted many times. Coverage ceases 3 residues before the CDR3 finishes, and the germline J gene fills in the end. The rearrangement uses TRBV19 and TRBJ1-5; D is perhaps TRBD1 (5 bases). The CDR3 runs to 15 residues. The V gene lost 3 bases and the J gene lost 2 bases, with 11 bases spanning the gap. Germline CDR1 reads LNHDA; CDR2 reads SQIVND (reference sequence). The CDR3 loop reads CASSILGEGNQPQHF. CDR3 DNA (partial): TGTGCCAGTAGTATTTTAGGGGAAGGCAATCAGCCC.

This clone was seen at least ten times. The CDR3 extends 3 residues past the end of the read, so its final part is completed from the germline J gene. The rearrangement links TRBV20-1 to TRBJ2-7; 10 positions agree with TRBD2. Per germline, CDR1 DFQATT and CDR2 SNEGSKA (reference sequence). V was clipped by 5 bases and J by 5 bases; unmatched bases: 9. This CDR3 spans 14 amino acids. CDR3 DNA, as far as it was read: TGCAGTGCTCGAAGCGGGGGGGTCGAACACGAG. Translating gives CSARSGGVEHE. The full CDR3 reads CSARSGGVEHEQYF.

This clone was seen at least ten times. CDR3 bases read: TGTGCCAGCAGCGCGGACAGGGGTTACGAAAAA. Encoded protein: CASSADRGYEK. In full, the CDR3 reads CASSADRGYEKLFF. This chain connects TRBV2 to TRBJ1-4; the match to TRBD1 covers 9 bases. The CDR3 goes on 3 residues after the read ends, and that part is filled in from the germline J gene. The CDR3 has 14 amino acids. Germline V gene lookup returns CDR1 SNHLY and CDR2 FYNNEI. V shed 6 bases and J 8 bases; nucleotides not matched to a gene: 7.